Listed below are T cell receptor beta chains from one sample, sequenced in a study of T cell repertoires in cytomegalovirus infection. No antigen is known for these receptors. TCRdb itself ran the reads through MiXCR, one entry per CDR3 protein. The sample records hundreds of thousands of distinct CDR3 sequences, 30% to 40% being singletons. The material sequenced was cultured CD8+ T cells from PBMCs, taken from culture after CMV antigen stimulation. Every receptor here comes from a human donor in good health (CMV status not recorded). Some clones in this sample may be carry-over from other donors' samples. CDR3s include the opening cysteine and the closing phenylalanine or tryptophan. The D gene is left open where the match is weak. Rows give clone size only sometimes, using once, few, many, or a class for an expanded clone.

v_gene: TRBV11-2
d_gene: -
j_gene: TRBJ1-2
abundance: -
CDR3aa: CASSGGYSYGYTF
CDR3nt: TGTGCCAGCAGCGGAGGGTACTCCTATGGCTACACCTTC

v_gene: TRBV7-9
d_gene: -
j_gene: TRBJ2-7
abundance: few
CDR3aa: CASSLAGEDEQYF
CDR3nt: TGTGCCAGCAGCTTAGCAGGGGAGGACGAGCAGTACTTC

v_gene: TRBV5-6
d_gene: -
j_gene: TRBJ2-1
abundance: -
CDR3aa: CASSPIGYNEQFF
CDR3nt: TGTGCCAGCAGTCCCATTGGGTACAATGAGCAGTTCTTC

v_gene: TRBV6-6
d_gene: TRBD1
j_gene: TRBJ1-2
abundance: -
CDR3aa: CASSYIVARGRSDGYTF
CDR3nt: TGTGCCAGCAGTTACATAGTGGCGAGGGGGCGCAGCGATGGCTACACCTTC

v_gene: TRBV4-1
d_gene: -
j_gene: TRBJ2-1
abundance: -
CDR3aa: CASSQEIFNEQFF
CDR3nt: TGCGCCAGCAGCCAAGAGATATTCAATGAGCAGTTCTTC

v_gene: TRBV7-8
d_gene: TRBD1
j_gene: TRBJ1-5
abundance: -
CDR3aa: CASSTPGRGPPGNQPQHF
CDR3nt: TGTGCCAGCAGCACCCCGGGAAGGGGGCCCCCCGGCAATCAGCCCCAGCATTTT

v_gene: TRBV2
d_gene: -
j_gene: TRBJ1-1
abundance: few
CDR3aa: CASSGRGAFF
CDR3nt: TGTGCCAGCAGCGGAAGGGGAGCTTTCTTT

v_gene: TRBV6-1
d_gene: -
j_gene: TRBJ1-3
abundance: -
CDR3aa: CASSGGQSSGNTIYF
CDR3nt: TGTGCCAGCAGTGGGGGACAATCTTCTGGAAACACCATATATTTT

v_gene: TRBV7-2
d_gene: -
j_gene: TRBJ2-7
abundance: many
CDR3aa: CASSPQLDEQYF
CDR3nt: TGTGCCAGCAGCCCCCAGCTAGACGAGCAGTACTTC

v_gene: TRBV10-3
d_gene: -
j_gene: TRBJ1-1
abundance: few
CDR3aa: CAIGGPGVNTEAFF
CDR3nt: TGTGCCATCGGGGGGCCGGGCGTGAACACTGAAGCTTTCTTT

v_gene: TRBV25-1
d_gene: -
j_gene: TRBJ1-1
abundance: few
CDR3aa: CASSEFGTMGTEAFF
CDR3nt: TGTGCCAGCAGTGAATTTGGGACGATGGGGACTGAAGCTTTCTTT

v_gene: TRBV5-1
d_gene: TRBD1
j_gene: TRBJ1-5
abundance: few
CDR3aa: CASSPRGGADQPQHF
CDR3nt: TGCGCCAGCAGCCCCAGGGGGGGGGCGGATCAGCCCCAGCATTTT

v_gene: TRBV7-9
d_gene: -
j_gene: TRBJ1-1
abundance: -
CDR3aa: CASSPASGVRTEAFF
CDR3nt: TGTGCCAGCAGCCCGGCCTCCGGGGTCCGGACTGAAGCTTTCTTT

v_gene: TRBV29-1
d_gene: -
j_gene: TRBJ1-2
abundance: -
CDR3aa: CSVEDFRGYGYTF
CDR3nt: TGCAGCGTTGAAGACTTCCGGGGCTATGGCTACACCTTC

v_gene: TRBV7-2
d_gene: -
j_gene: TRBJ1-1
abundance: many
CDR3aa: CASSFGSGGTEAFF
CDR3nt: TGTGCCAGCAGCTTCGGCAGCGGCGGAACTGAAGCTTTCTTT

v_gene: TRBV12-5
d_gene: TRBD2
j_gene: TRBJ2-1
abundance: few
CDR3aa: CASGFELAGANSYNEQFF
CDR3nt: TGTGCTAGTGGTTTCGAACTAGCGGGGGCAAACTCCTACAATGAGCAGTTCTTC

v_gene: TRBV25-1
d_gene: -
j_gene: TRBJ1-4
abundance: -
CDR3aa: CASSMGGGSEKLFF
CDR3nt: TGTGCCAGCAGCATGGGGGGGGGATCTGAAAAACTGTTTTTT

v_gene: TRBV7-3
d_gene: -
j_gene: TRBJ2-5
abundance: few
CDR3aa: CASSFYRGGAGETQYF
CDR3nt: TGTGCCAGCAGCTTTTATAGGGGGGGGGCCGGAGAGACCCAGTACTTC

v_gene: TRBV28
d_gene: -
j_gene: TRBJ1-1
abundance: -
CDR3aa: CASSSDRLPIEAFF
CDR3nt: TGTGCCAGCAGTTCCGACAGGCTTCCCATTGAAGCTTTCTTT

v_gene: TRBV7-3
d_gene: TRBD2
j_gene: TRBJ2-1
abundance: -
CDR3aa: CASSLNGLAGGPFNEQFF
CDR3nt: TGTGCCAGCAGCTTAAATGGGCTAGCGGGGGGGCCATTTAATGAGCAGTTCTTC

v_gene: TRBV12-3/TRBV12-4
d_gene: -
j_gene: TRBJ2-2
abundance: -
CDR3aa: CASSFVGVAGAGELFF
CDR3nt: TGTGCCAGCAGTTTCGTGGGGGTAGCTGGGGCCGGGGAGCTGTTTTTT

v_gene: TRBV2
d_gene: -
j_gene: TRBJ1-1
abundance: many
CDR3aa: CASLRRYWIVAGRENTEAFF
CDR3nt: TGTGCCTCCCTCCGAAGGTATTGGATAGTGGCAGGGAGGGAAAACACTGAAGCTTTCTTT

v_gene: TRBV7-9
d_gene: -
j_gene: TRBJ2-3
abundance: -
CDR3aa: CASSRNGGTDTQYF
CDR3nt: TGTGCCAGCAGCCGAAATGGGGGAACAGATACGCAGTATTTT

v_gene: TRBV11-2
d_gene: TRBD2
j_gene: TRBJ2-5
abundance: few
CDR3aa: CASSFPGLAGGLQETQYF
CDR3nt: TGTGCCAGCAGCTTCCCGGGACTAGCGGGGGGCTTACAAGAGACCCAGTACTTC

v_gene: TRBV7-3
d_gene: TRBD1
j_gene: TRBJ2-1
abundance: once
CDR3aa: CASSSDRGVWSGNEQFF
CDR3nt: TGTGCCAGCAGCTCGGACAGGGGAGTCTGGTCGGGGAATGAGCAGTTCTTC

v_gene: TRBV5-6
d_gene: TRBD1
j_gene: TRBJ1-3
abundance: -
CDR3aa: CASSAHRGPNTIYF
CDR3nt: TGTGCCAGCAGCGCTCACAGGGGGCCAAACACCATATATTTT

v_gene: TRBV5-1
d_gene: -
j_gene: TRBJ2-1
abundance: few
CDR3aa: CASSFDYRSSYNEQFF
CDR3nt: TGCGCCAGCAGTTTCGATTACAGGAGCTCCTACAATGAGCAGTTCTTC

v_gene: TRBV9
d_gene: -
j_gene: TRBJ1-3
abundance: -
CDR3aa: CASSVGPSGNTIYF
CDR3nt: TGTGCCAGCAGCGTAGGGCCCTCTGGAAACACCATATATTTT

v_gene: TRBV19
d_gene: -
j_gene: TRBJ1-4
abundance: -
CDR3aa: CASTSKELGDEKLFF
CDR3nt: TGTGCCAGTACCTCCAAGGAGCTGGGAGATGAAAAACTGTTTTTT

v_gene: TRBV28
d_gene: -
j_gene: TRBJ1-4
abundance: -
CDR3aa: CASSLPGTPFNEKLFF
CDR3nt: TGTGCCAGCAGTCTCCCCGGGACACCCTTTAATGAAAAACTGTTTTTT

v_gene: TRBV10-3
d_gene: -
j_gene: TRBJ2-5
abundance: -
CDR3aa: CAIREDGEPQETQYF
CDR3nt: TGTGCCATCCGAGAGGATGGCGAGCCTCAAGAGACCCAGTACTTC

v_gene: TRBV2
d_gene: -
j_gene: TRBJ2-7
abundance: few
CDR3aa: CASSDRHTYEQYF
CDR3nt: TGTGCCAGCTCTGACAGGCACACCTACGAGCAGTACTTC

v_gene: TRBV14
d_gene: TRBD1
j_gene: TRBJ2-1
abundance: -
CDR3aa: CASTPAGQGYNEQFF
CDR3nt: TGTGCCAGCACGCCTGCGGGACAGGGATACAATGAGCAGTTCTTC

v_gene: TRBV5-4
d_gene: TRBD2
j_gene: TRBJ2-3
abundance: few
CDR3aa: CASRPLADSSTDTQYF
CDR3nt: TGTGCCAGCAGACCTCTAGCGGATTCTAGCACAGATACGCAGTATTTT

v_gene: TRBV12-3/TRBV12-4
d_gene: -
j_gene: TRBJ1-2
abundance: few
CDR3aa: CASSSREGVLGGYTF
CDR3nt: TGTGCCAGCAGTTCCAGGGAGGGTGTTCTCGGGGGCTACACCTTC

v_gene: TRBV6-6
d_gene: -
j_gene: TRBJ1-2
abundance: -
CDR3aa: CASSHSGSSHGYTF
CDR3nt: TGTGCCAGCAGCCACTCGGGTTCCTCCCATGGCTACACCTTC

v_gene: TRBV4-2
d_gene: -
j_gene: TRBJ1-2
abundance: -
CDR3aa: CASSPTPALVPNYGYTF
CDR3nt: TGTGCCAGCAGCCCTACCCCGGCCCTGGTGCCTAACTATGGCTACACCTTC

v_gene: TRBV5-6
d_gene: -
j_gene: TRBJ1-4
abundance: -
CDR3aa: CASSFNSRRGEKLFF
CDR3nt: TGTGCCAGCAGCTTCAATTCCAGGCGAGGGGAAAAACTGTTTTTT

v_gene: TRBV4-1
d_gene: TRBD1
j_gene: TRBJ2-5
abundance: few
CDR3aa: CASSQDRGQGETQYF
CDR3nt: TGCGCCAGCAGCCAAGATAGGGGACAGGGTGAGACCCAGTACTTC

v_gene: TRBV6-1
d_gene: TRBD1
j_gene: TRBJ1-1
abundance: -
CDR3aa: CASSSRWTGMIDTEAFF
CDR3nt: TGTGCCAGCAGTTCCAGATGGACAGGTATGATTGACACTGAAGCTTTCTTT

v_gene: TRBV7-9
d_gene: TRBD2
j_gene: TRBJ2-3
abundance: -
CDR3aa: CASSSTASGGGSDTQYF
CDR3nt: TGTGCCAGCAGCTCAACCGCTAGCGGGGGGGGTAGCGATACGCAGTATTTT

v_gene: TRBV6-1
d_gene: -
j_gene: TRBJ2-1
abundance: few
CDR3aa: CASIPTTTIYNEQFF
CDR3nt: TGTGCCAGCATTCCCACCACTACTATCTACAATGAGCAGTTCTTC

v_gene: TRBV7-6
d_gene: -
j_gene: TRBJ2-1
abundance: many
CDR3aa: CASSNYPGPSYNEQFF
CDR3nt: TGTGCCAGCAGCAATTATCCGGGACCCAGCTACAATGAGCAGTTCTTC

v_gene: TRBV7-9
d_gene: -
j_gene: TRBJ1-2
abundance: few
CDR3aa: CASNGGDYGYTF
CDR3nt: TGTGCCAGCAACGGAGGGGACTATGGCTACACCTTC

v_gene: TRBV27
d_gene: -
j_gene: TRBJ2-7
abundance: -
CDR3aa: CASSATGASSYEQYF
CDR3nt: TGTGCCAGCAGTGCGACAGGTGCAAGCTCCTACGAGCAGTACTTC

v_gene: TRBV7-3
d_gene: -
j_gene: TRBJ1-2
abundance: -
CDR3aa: CASSPLQGPNYGYTF
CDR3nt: TGTGCCAGCAGCCCCCTACAGGGCCCTAACTATGGCTACACCTTC

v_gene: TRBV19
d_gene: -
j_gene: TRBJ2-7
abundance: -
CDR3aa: CASSINRGGWNEQYF
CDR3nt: TGTGCCAGTAGTATTAACAGGGGAGGATGGAACGAGCAGTACTTC

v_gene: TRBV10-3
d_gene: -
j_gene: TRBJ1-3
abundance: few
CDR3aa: CAISESHQTRNTIYF
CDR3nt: TGTGCCATCAGTGAGTCCCACCAGACCAGAAACACCATATATTTT

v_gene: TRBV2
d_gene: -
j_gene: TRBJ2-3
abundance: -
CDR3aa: CARQYTTDTQYF
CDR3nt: TGTGCCAGGCAGTATACCACAGATACGCAGTATTTT

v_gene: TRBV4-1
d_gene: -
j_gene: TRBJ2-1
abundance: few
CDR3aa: CASSQYPGSYNEQFF
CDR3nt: TGCGCCAGCAGCCAGTACCCGGGGAGCTACAATGAGCAGTTCTTC

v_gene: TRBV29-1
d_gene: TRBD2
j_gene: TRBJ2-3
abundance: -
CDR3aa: CSVRWAILAGNTDTQYF
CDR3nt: TGCAGCGTGAGATGGGCTATACTAGCGGGGAACACAGATACGCAGTATTTT

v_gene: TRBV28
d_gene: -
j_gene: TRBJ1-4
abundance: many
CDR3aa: CASREGVASYYQFF
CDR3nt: TGTGCCAGCAGGGAGGGCGTGGCATCCTATTATCAGTTTTTT

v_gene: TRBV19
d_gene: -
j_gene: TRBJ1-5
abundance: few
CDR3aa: CASSPSRVQDQPQHF
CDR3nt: TGTGCCAGTAGTCCTTCCAGGGTCCAAGATCAGCCCCAGCATTTT

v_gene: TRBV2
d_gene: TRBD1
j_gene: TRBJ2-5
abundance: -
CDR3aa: CALLLRQGAETQYF
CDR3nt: TGTGCCCTCCTACTGAGACAGGGGGCTGAGACCCAGTACTTC

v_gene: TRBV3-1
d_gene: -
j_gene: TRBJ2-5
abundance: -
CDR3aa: CASSQAGQGETQYF
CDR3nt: TGTGCCAGCAGCCAGGCAGGCCAAGGGGAGACCCAGTACTTC